The TCR beta chain described here comes from a study of T-cell reconstitution after alpha-beta-depleted transplantation in children. The CDR3 has 14 residues. Germline V CDR1 and CDR2: SGHDT, YYEEEE. With 4 bases removed from V and 7 bases from J, the gap between germline ends came to 15 bases. As to this clonotype: Antigen: not known.

Preparing the TCRbeta library involved the use of unique molecular identifiers. TCRdb re-derived calls from the PCR reads in MiXCR, one entry per CDR3 protein. This table has about 980,000 distinct CDR3 sequences, roughly 29% appearing once. Study findings and constraints: Diversity of TCRbeta at day 60 was high in some patients, arising from surviving recipient T cells and thymic progenitors. As was reported, about two months after transplant, alpha-beta T cells came from several hundred expanded graft clones.

The gene calls are TRBV5-6 and TRBJ2-1; no clear D gene. This sequence was found in a boy in the first two years of life who had a stem cell transplant for SCID, so the T cells may come from the graft donor. The sequencing used PBMCs, mostly from graft donor cells, collected 360 days after TCRalphabeta/CD19-depleted stem cell transplant. DNA of the CDR3: TGTGCCAGCAGCGTAGGGCTCCTTGGGAATGAGCAGTTCTTC. Translating it yields CASSVGLLGNEQFF.